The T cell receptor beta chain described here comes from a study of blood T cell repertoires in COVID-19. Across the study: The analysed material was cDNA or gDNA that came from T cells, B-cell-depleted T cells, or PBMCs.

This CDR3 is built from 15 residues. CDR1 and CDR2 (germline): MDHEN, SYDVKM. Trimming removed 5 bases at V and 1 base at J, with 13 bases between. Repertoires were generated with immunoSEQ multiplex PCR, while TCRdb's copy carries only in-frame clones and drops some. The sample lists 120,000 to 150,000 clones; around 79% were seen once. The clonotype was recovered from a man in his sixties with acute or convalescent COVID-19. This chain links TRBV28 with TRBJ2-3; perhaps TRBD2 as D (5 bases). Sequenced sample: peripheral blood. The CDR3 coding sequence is TGTGCCAGCAGTCTAACGGGAACCGGCACAGATACGCAGTATTTT. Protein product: CASSLTGTGTDTQYF.